A single sample is the source of the 25 T cell receptor beta chains below, sequenced in a study of blood T cell repertoires in COVID-19. Profiled with immunoSEQ multiplex PCR; TCRdb holds only in-frame clones, not every one. Seen here are about 75,000 clones, 70% to 90% observed once, and the top ten hold roughly 19%. Sequencing was performed on peripheral blood. The origin of the receptors is a human donor in a cohort sampled during active COVID-19.

This chain joins TRBV7-2 and TRBJ2-7; D call uncertain. The V gene's germline CDR1 is SGHTA and CDR2 FQGNSA. The germline V and J ends were trimmed by 1 base and 1 base, with 8 bases remaining between them. The CDR3 runs to 14 residues. CDR3 residues: CASSLEAVSYEQYF. The CDR3 DNA reads as TGTGCCAGCAGCTTAGAGGCGGTTTCCTACGAGCAGTACTTC.

Only one count was recorded for this clone. The CDR3 DNA is TGTGCCACCAAATCAGACGGCCGGGCCTACGAGCAGTACTTC. Its protein product is CATKSDGRAYEQYF. V gene TRBV10-3 combines with J gene TRBJ2-7; D is uncertain. CDR1 and CDR2 from the germline V gene are ENHRY and SYGVKD. V lost 10 bases to trimming and J lost 2 bases, with 18 bases between them. This CDR3 spans 14 amino acids.

The chain has TRBV7-2 and TRBJ2-5; 8 positions agree with TRBD2. V shed 4 bases, J shed 5 bases, and the junction held 9 bases outside the gene matches. Germline V CDR1 and CDR2: SGHTA, FQGNSA. The CDR3 is 15 amino acids. The CDR3 loop is CASSSQGLVSETQYF. The DNA for the CDR3 is TGTGCCAGCAGCTCCCAGGGACTAGTGAGCGAGACCCAGTACTTC. Variable domain in full (rest from reference TRBV7-2 and TRBJ2-5): GAGVSQSPSNKVTEKGKDVELRCDPISGHTALYWYRQSLGQGLEFLIYFQGNSAPDKSGLPSDRFSAERTGGSVSTLTIQRTQQEDSAVYLCASSSQGLVSETQYFGPGTRLLVL.

The V gene is TRBV5-8, the J gene TRBJ1-1; a weak D match, TRBD1 (5 bases). With 2 bases removed from V and 4 bases from J, the gap between germline ends came to 12 bases. From germline, CDR1 is SGHTS and CDR2 YDEGEE. The length of the CDR3 is 14 residues. CDR3 nucleotide sequence: TGTGCCAGCAGCTTTCAGGGATTGGGCACTGAAGCTTTCTTT. It translates to CASSFQGLGTEAFF.

This clone was detected only once. This sequence joins TRBV7-8 and TRBJ2-1, with 9 nucleotides matching TRBD2. This CDR3 has 16 residues. Germline V gives CDR1 SGHVS, CDR2 FQNEAQ. After removal of 1 base from V and 4 bases from J, the junction contained 5 bases not matched to a gene. The CDR3 loop reads CASSLGGTSRYNEQFF. DNA for the CDR3: TGTGCCAGCAGCTTAGGGGGGACTAGCAGATACAATGAGCAGTTCTTC. Variable domain in full (rest from reference TRBV7-8 and TRBJ2-1): GAGVSQSPRYKVAKRGQDVALRCDPISGHVSLFWYQQALGQGPEFLTYFQNEAQLDKSGLPSDRFFAERPEGSVSTLKIQRTQQEDSAVYLCASSLGGTSRYNEQFFGPGTRLTVL.

V and J are TRBV3-1 (or the pseudogene TRBV3-2) and TRBJ1-1, with a tentative D call TRBD1 (5 bases). Germline V gene data show CDR1 as LGHDT and CDR2 as YNNKEL (reference sequence). There are 15 residues in the CDR3. The V gene lost 2 bases and the J gene lost 5 bases, with 15 bases spanning the gap. The CDR3 region has the DNA TGTGCCAGCAGCCAAATCCCGCAGGGTCGGACTGAAGCTTTCTTT. This encodes CASSQIPQGRTEAFF.

J is TRBJ2-1 and V is TRBV24-1, with 7 bases aligning to TRBD1. Germline V gene sequence: CDR1 KGHDR, CDR2 SFDVKD. V was pared by 0 bases and J by 6 bases, with 16 bases of the junction left unmatched. The CDR3 is 19 residues long. The CDR3 bases are TGTGCCACCAGTGATTTGCCAGGGGGACCAAATGGTCATAGCAATGAGCAGTTCTTC. This gives the protein CATSDLPGGPNGHSNEQFF.

This clone was counted a single time. The chain is built from TRBV28 and TRBJ1-1, with D possibly matching TRBD1 (6 bases). The V and J ends lost 5 bases and 3 bases respectively, with 13 bases between them. CDR3 length equals 14 residues. Looked up from germline, CDR1 is MDHEN and CDR2 is SYDVKM. The CDR3 is CASSPPGQHTEAFF. For the CDR3, the DNA is TGTGCCAGCAGTCCCCCCGGACAGCACACTGAAGCTTTCTTT.

V usage is TRBV24-1 and J usage is TRBJ2-1; 10 bases fit TRBD2. CDR1 and CDR2 from the germline V gene are KGHDR and SFDVKD. V lost 5 bases, J lost 1 base, and 7 bases stayed unmatched. CDR3 length: 17 residues. Here the CDR3 DNA reads TGTGCCACCAGTGTGTACAGCGGGAGGGGATCCTACAATGAGCAGTTCTTC. Its translation: CATSVYSGRGSYNEQFF.

The CDR3 is CASNVQGTYEQYF. CDR3 nucleotide sequence: TGTGCCAGCAACGTACAGGGGACCTACGAGCAGTACTTC. This chain joins TRBV7-9 and TRBJ2-7; 7 nucleotides align to TRBD1. The CDR3 runs 13 residues. Per the germline V gene, CDR1 is SEHNR and CDR2 is FQNEAQ (reference sequence). With V trimmed by 7 bases and J by 2 bases, 5 bases remained unmatched.

This clone was found once. The rearrangement links TRBV5-4 to TRBJ1-1; 9 nucleotides match TRBD1. The CDR3 runs to 13 residues. Germline lookup yields CDR1 SGHNT and CDR2 YYREEE (reference sequence). Unmatched junction bases numbered 3, after V lost 3 bases and J lost 6 bases. CDR3 DNA: TGTGCCAGCAGCTACGACAGGGGGTCTGAAGCTTTCTTT. Translation: CASSYDRGSEAFF.

The chain uses TRBV3-1 (or the pseudogene TRBV3-2) and TRBJ2-5; possible D gene TRBD2, 6 bases. CDR3 length: 16 amino acids. The germline V gene encodes CDR1 LGHDT and CDR2 YNNKEL (reference sequence). V lost 2 bases and J 4 bases, leaving 17 bases between the germline ends. CDR3 nucleotides: TGTGCCAGCAGCCAATCCATGTCAGGACTACCAGAGACCCAGTACTTC. This encodes CASSQSMSGLPETQYF.

The CDR3 nucleotides are TGTGCCAGCACTGGGACAGCCTATAATTCACCCCTCCACTTT. Translated: CASTGTAYNSPLHF. The chain joins TRBV28 to TRBJ1-6; TRBD1 agrees at 7 bases. J lost 2 bases, V lost 7 bases, and 2 bases had no gene match. The germline V gene has CDR1 MDHEN and CDR2 SYDVKM. This CDR3 contains 14 residues.

The J gene is TRBJ1-1, the V gene TRBV12-3 or TRBV12-4; TRBD1 matches at 10 bases. This CDR3 has 12 residues. J lost 9 bases, V lost 3 bases, and 1 base had no gene match. In nucleotides, the CDR3 is TGTGCCAGCAGTTTCGACAGGGGGCAAGCTTTCTTT. It yields the protein CASSFDRGQAFF.

The chain is built from TRBV5-6 and TRBJ2-1; D call uncertain. The CDR3 is made up of 11 amino acids. Germline values: CDR1 SGHDT, CDR2 YYEEEE. The V end was cut by 1 base, the J end by 7 bases, with 3 bases between. In nucleotides, the CDR3 is TGTGCCAGCAGCTTGCTTAATGAGCAGTTCTTC. This sequence encodes CASSLLNEQFF.

The chain combines TRBV7-2 with TRBJ1-2; possibly TRBD1 for D (6 bases). Germline assignment: CDR1 SGHTA and CDR2 FQGNSA. The CDR3 has 14 amino acids. Trimming cost V 4 bases and J 4 bases, with 13 bases left between them. For the CDR3, the DNA is TGTGCCAGCAGCTCAGTACAGGGTCCCTATGGCTACACCTTC. The encoded protein is CASSSVQGPYGYTF.

This clone was found many times. The chain is built from TRBV5-1 and TRBJ2-7, with 7 bases matching TRBD2. The germline CDR1 and CDR2 sequences are SGHRS and YFSETQ. The CDR3 loop spans 14 amino acids. The J segment lost 3 bases and the V segment lost 4 bases, leaving 7 bases of the junction unmatched. The CDR3 protein is CASSPRLAGYEQYF. The CDR3 nucleotides read TGCGCCAGCAGCCCCCGACTAGCAGGCTACGAGCAGTACTTC.

The CDR3: CASSLEGGQGVRETQYF. As DNA, the CDR3 is TGTGCCAGCAGCTTAGAAGGAGGACAGGGGGTCCGGGAGACCCAGTACTTC. This rearrangement joins TRBV7-8 to TRBJ2-5; TRBD1 matches 10 bases. Germline V gene lookup returns CDR1 SGHVS and CDR2 FQNEAQ. The CDR3 length is 17 residues. V gave up 1 base and J gave up 5 bases; unmatched junction bases: 10.

The rearrangement links TRBV19 to TRBJ2-2; the D gene is possibly TRBD1 (5 bases). Germline CDR1 reads LNHDA; CDR2 reads SQIVND (reference sequence). The ends were cut back, 1 base at V and 1 base at J, with 7 bases in the middle. There are 15 residues in the CDR3. The CDR3 DNA reads TGTGCCAGTAGTATAGCAGGGATGAACACCGGGGAGCTGTTTTTT. It yields the protein CASSIAGMNTGELFF.

This clone was seen more than once but under ten times. The rearrangement joins TRBV7-2 to TRBJ2-7; 10 nucleotides align to TRBD2. Looked up from germline, CDR1 is SGHTA and CDR2 is FQGNSA. V dropped 1 base and J dropped 6; count of bases not matched to a gene: 6. The CDR3 runs to 15 residues. The CDR3 spells CASSLVERGGGEQYF. CDR3 sequence (DNA): TGTGCCAGCAGCTTAGTTGAGCGGGGGGGAGGCGAGCAGTACTTC. Full variable domain (rest looked up from reference TRBV7-2 and TRBJ2-7): GAGVSQSPSNKVTEKGKDVELRCDPISGHTALYWYRQSLGQGLEFLIYFQGNSAPDKSGLPSDRFSAERTGGSVSTLTIQRTQQEDSAVYLCASSLVERGGGEQYFGPGTRLTVT.

V and J are TRBV3-1 (or the pseudogene TRBV3-2) and TRBJ2-7, with unresolved D. CDR1 is LGHDT, CDR2 YNNKEL, per germline (reference sequence). This CDR3 is built from 14 residues. V gave up 0 bases and J gave up 5 bases, with 11 bases separating them. CDR3 in DNA: TGTGCCAGCAGCCAAGATCTGGCCCGGGACGAGCAGTACTTC. Translated: CASSQDLARDEQYF.

The chain recombines TRBV5-5 with TRBJ2-5; D is ambiguous. The CDR3 sequence is 11 residues long. Germline assignment: CDR1 SGHKS and CDR2 YYEKEE (reference sequence). Trimming removed 4 bases at V and 2 bases at J, with 3 bases between. CDR3 residues: CASSLQETQYF. CDR3 bases: TGTGCCAGCAGCCTACAAGAGACCCAGTACTTC.

This chain joins TRBV4-1 and TRBJ2-1, with TRBD2 as a possible D gene (7 bases). Germline V lookup: CDR1 MGHRA, CDR2 YSYEKL. V was trimmed by 0 bases and J by 8 bases, leaving 14 bases between them. The CDR3 is 15 amino acids. DNA for the CDR3: TGCGCCAGCAGCCAAGACCGGAGGGGGAGGGATGAGCAGTTCTTC. This translates into CASSQDRRGRDEQFF.

J is TRBJ2-7 and V is TRBV6-5; TRBD2 agrees at 13 bases. The CDR3 has 15 residues. Germline CDR1 is MNHEY and CDR2 is SVGAGI. V shed 8 bases, J shed 2 bases, and the junction held 6 bases outside the gene matches. The CDR3 nucleotides read TGTGCCAGCGGCGGGACTAGCGGGGATACCTACGAGCAGTACTTC. Translation: CASGGTSGDTYEQYF.

The chain is built from TRBV7-9 and TRBJ1-4; D is perhaps TRBD1 (5 bases). V lost 3 bases and J lost 4, with 12 bases in between. Per germline, CDR1 SEHNR and CDR2 FQNEAQ (reference sequence). The CDR3 covers 15 residues. The DNA for the CDR3 is TGTGCCAGCAGCTTGTCCGGACACCTTAATGAAAAACTGTTTTTT. Translating it yields CASSLSGHLNEKLFF.